This T cell receptor (beta chain) was documented in a study of cytomegalovirus exposure and HLA in healthy donors. Study-level background: Among about 380 genotyped donors, roughly 81% fell in the Caucasian-associated ancestry cluster.

All donors participated as healthy donors of bone marrow. The donors, nominally healthy at sampling, likely had unrecorded immune exposures. About this clone itself: Its antigen is not known.

Study-wide points: A later analysis revealed that TCR association rates differed between HLA loci, peaking at DRB1 and bottoming out at HLA-C.

PCR involved 60 Vbeta and 13 Jbeta primers. Sequencing used immunoSEQ multiplex PCR; TCRdb keeps in-frame clones, though not all of them. This sample's clone table lists about 130,000 clones. The germline V gene encodes CDR1 SGHNT and CDR2 YENEEA. Germline trimming cut 6 bases from V and 5 bases from J; bases unmatched to any gene: 7. This CDR3 spans 13 amino acids. This TCR was sampled from a man aged 18 to 29 in good health and CMV-seronegative. The specimen sequenced was PBMCs. The chain has TRBV11-3 and TRBJ2-7; 7 bases match TRBD1. In DNA form, the CDR3 reads TGTGCCAGCAGGGAACAGGGGTCCCACGAGCAGTACTTC. This sequence encodes CASREQGSHEQYF.